The clone carrying this TCR beta chain appeared a few times. This entry is derived from a study of blood T cell repertoires in COVID-19. Across the study: Sources were T cells, B-cell-depleted T cells, or PBMCs; the material itself was cDNA or gDNA.

The CDR3 is made up of 12 amino acids. V was pared by 7 bases and J by 7 bases, with 9 bases of the junction left unmatched. From germline, CDR1 is GTSNPN and CDR2 SVGIG (reference sequence). Original processing notes: Quantification of nucleated cells was approximated via reference gene primer amplification. The assay was immunoSEQ multiplex PCR, and TCRdb's table has in-frame clones only and misses some. V, J and clone size were drawn from that table, and D and trimming were deduced from the DNA. The sample includes around 110,000 clones, approximately 85% of them seen just once. The origin of this receptor is a man aged 35 to 55 with acute or convalescent COVID-19. Sample: peripheral blood. The rearrangement uses TRBV30 and TRBJ1-1, with 7 bases identical to TRBD1. The CDR3 nucleotides read TGTGCCTTGGGGGGACAGCGCGTTGAAGCTTTCTTT. Amino acids: CALGGQRVEAFF.